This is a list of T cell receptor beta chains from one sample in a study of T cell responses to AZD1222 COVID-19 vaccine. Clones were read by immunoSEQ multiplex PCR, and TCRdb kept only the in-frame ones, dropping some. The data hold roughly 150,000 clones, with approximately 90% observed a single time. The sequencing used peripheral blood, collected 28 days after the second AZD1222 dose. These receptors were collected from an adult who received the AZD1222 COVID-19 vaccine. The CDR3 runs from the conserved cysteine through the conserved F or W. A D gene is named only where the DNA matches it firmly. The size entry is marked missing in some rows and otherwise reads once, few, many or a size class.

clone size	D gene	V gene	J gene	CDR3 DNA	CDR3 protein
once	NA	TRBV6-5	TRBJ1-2	TGTGCCAGCAGTTACTCTGACCGCCACGGTGGCTACACCTTC	CASSYSDRHGGYTF
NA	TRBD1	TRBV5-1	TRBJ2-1	TGCGCCAGCAGCCCGGGACAGCTCTACAATGAGCAGTTCTTC	CASSPGQLYNEQFF
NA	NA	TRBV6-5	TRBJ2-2	TGTGCCAGCAGGTCAATCGCCCGGAGCACCGGGGAGCTGTTTTTT	CASRSIARSTGELFF
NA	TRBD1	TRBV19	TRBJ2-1	TGTGCCAGTAGTATTTTCGGACAGGGGTGGGTCAATGAGCAGTTCTTC	CASSIFGQGWVNEQFF
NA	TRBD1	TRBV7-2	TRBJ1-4	TGTGCCAGCACCAACGAGGGGACAGGGGAAAAACTGTTTTTT	CASTNEGTGEKLFF
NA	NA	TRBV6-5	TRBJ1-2	TGTGCCAGCAGTCCGACTCCCTTGAGGGGCTACACCTTC	CASSPTPLRGYTF
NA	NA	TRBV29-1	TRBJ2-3	TGCAGCGTTGAGCGGGCCCTCACAGATACGCAGTATTTT	CSVERALTDTQYF
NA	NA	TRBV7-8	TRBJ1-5	TGTGCCAGCAGCTCAAACTTAAATCAGCCCCAGCATTTT	CASSSNLNQPQHF
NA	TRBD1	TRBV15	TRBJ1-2	TGTGCCACCAGCAGGGCCGGGACAGCCTCTAACTATGGCTACACCTTC	CATSRAGTASNYGYTF
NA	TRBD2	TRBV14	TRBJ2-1	TGTGCCAGCAGCCTCCTAAGCGGGAGGGCCCGCAATGAGCAGTTCTTC	CASSLLSGRARNEQFF
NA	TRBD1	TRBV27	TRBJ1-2	TGTGCCAGCAGGGGGGACAGTTCGAGGGTTCTATATGGCTACACCTTC	CASRGDSSRVLYGYTF
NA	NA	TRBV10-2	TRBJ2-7	TGCGCCAGCGGATACGAGCAGTACTTC	CASGYEQYF
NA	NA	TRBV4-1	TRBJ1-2	TGCGCCAGCAGCCAAGACGAGAACTATGGCTACACCTTC	CASSQDENYGYTF
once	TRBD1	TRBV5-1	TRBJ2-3	TGCGCCAGCAGCTTGGCCACGGGACAGGGTCTTGATTATACGCAGTATTTT	CASSLATGQGLDYTQYF
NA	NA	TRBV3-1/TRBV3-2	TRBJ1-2	TGTGCCAGCAGCCCCCAGTGGGGCGTGGGCTACACCTTC	CASSPQWGVGYTF
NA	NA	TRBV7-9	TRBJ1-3	TGTGCCAGCAGCTTACGGGGAGGCTCTGGAAACACCATATATTTT	CASSLRGGSGNTIYF
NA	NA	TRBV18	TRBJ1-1	TGTGCCAGCTCACCCGGACAGACCAACACTGAAGCTTTCTTT	CASSPGQTNTEAFF
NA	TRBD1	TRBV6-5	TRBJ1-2	TGTGCCAGCAGTTACGACAGGGTGGAGAGGGGCTACACCTTC	CASSYDRVERGYTF
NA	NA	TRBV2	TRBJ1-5	TGTGCCAGCAAACGCGATAATAATCAGCCCCAGCATTTT	CASKRDNNQPQHF
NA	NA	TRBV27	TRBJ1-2	TGTGCCAGCAGCCCCGGGGGGGGAACCTATGGCTACACCTTC	CASSPGGGTYGYTF
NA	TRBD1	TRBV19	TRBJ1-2	TGTGCCAGTAAGCCGGGACAGGGGGCGCGGGGGGACTATGGCTACACCTTC	CASKPGQGARGDYGYTF
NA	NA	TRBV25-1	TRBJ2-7	TGTGCCAGCAGTGAAAGCCTCCCCGGACCATTC	CASSESLPGPF
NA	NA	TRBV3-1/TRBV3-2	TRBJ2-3	TGTGCCAGCAGCCCACGAGGCGGAGGGGGCAGCACAGATACGCAGTATTTT	CASSPRGGGGSTDTQYF
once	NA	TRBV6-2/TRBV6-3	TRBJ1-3	TGTGCCAGCAGTTACCTAGGCGGGATTGGAAACACCATATATTTT	CASSYLGGIGNTIYF
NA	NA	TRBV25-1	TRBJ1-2	TGTGCCAGCACCAGGAGCGGGCTAAATGGCTACACCTTC	CASTRSGLNGYTF
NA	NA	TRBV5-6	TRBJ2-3	TGTGCCAGCAGCTTGGTTAGCATAGGCGATACGCAGTATTTT	CASSLVSIGDTQYF
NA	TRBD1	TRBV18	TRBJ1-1	TGTGCCAGCTCACCTAGACAGGGTGAGGACACTGAAGCTTTCTTT	CASSPRQGEDTEAFF
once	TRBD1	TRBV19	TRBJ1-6	TGTGCCAGTAGTACCTCCGGGACAGGGAAATCACCCCTCCACTTT	CASSTSGTGKSPLHF
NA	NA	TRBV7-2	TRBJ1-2	TGTGCCAGCAGCGCGGGGGTCGTAGGTTATGGCTACACCTTC	CASSAGVVGYGYTF
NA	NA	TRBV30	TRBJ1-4	TGTGCCTGGATGAGAGGCTTCTCCCGGGAACTGTTTTTT	CAWMRGFSRELFF
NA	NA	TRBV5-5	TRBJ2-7	TGTGCCAGCAGCTTGGAGGCAGTAAGCTCCTACGAGCAGTACTTC	CASSLEAVSSYEQYF
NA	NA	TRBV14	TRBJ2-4	TGTGCCAGCAGCCCAATCGGCCAGGGGGCCAAAAACATTCAGTACTTC	CASSPIGQGAKNIQYF